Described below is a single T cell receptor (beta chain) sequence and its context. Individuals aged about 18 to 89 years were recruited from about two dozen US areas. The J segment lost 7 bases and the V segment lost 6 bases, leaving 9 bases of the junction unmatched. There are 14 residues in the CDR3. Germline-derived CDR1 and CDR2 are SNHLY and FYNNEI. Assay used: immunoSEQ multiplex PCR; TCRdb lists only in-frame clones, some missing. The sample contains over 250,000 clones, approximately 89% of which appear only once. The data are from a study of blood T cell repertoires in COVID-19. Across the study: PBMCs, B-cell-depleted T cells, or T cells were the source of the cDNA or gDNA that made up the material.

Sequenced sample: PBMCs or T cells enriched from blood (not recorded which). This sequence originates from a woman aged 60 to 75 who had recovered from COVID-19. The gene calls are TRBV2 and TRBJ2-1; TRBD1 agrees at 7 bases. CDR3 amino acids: CASSLQGGANEQFF. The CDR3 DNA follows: TGTGCCAGCAGCCTACAAGGGGGCGCAAATGAGCAGTTCTTC. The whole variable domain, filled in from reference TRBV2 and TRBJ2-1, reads EPEVTQTPSHQVTQMGQEVILRCVPISNHLYFYWYRQILGQKVEFLVSFYNNEISEKSEIFDDQFSVERPDGSNFTLKIRSTKLEDSAMYFCASSLQGGANEQFFGPGTRLTVL.